The entry below gives a single T cell receptor beta chain sequence along with its context. Its specificity is unknown. Vbeta (60) and Jbeta (13) primers were used in the PCR. Some clones are missing from TCRdb's copy, which holds only in-frame ones; the method was immunoSEQ multiplex PCR. The data hold around 170,000 clones, with 80% to 85% observed a single time. The data derive from a study of cytomegalovirus exposure and HLA in healthy donors. Germline-derived CDR1 and CDR2 are SGHRS and YFSETQ. This CDR3 contains 15 residues. V lost 2 bases and J 2 bases, leaving 11 bases between the germline ends. Study-wide points: Later analysis demonstrated an association between a missense DCLRE1C variant and TCR beta V- and J-gene trimming. Researchers catalogued some 160 TCR beta chains as cytomegalovirus-associated.

The sequence was obtained from a woman under 30 in good health and CMV-seronegative. Specimen: PBMCs. The J gene is TRBJ2-1, the V gene TRBV5-1, with D perhaps TRBD1 (6 bases). CDR3 sequence: CASSFAGDPYNEQFF. For the CDR3, the DNA is TGCGCCAGCAGCTTTGCAGGGGATCCCTACAATGAGCAGTTCTTC.